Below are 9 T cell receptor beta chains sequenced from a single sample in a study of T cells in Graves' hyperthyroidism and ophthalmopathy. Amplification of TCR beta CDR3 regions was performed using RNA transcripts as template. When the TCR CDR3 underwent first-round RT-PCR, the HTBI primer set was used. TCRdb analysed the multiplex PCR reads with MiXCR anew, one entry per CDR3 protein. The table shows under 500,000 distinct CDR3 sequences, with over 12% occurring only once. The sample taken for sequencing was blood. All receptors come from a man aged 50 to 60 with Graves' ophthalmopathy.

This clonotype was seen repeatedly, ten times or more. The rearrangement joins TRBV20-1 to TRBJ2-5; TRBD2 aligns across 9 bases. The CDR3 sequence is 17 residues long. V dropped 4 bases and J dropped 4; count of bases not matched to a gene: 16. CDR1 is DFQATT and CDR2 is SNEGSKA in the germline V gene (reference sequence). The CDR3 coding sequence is TGCAGTGCTAACCGAGGTAGCGGGAGTGCCGAGTTAGAGACCCAGTACTTC. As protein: CSANRGSGSAELETQYF.

The CDR3 nucleotides are TGTGCCAGCAGCTACCCGGGACAGGGGGCTGCCGGGGAGCTGTTTTTT. This translates into CASSYPGQGAAGELFF. The J gene is TRBJ2-2, the V gene TRBV7-9; TRBD1 agrees at 12 bases. CDR1 is SEHNR, CDR2 FQNEAQ, per germline (reference sequence). The CDR3 runs 16 residues. Trimming at V came to 4 bases and at J to 6 bases, leaving 6 bases not matched to a gene.

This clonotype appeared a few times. This CDR3 is CASTSRAGGTDTQYF. The CDR3 DNA follows: TGTGCCAGCACTTCGAGGGCAGGGGGAACAGATACGCAGTATTTT. This chain links TRBV7-6 with TRBJ2-3, with 7 bases identical to TRBD1. From germline, CDR1 is SGHVS and CDR2 FNYEAQ. V trimming: 7 bases; J trimming: 3 bases; junction bases outside the gene matches: 10. The length of the CDR3 is 15 residues.

In nucleotides, the CDR3 is TGTGCCAGTAGTATAACCGGGACCCCCGGGACCCAGTACTTC. As protein: CASSITGTPGTQYF. This rearrangement joins TRBV19 to TRBJ2-5; D is perhaps TRBD1 or TRBD2 (5 bases each). V was trimmed by 2 bases and J by 7 bases, leaving 14 bases between them. This CDR3 comprises 14 residues. Per the germline V gene, CDR1 is LNHDA and CDR2 is SQIVND (reference sequence).

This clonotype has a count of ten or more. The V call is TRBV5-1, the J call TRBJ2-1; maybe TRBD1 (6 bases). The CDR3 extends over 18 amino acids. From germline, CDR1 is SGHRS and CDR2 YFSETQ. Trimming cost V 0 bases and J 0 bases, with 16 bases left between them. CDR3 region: CASSLGFGGQSSYNEQFF. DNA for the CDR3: TGCGCCAGCAGCTTGGGGTTCGGCGGACAGAGCTCCTACAATGAGCAGTTCTTC.

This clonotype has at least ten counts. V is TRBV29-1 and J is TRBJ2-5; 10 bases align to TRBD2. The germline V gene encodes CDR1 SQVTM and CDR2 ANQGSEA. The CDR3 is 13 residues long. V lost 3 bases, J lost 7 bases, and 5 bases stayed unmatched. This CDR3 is CSVDTSGTTTQYF. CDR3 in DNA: TGCAGCGTTGATACTAGCGGGACGACGACCCAGTACTTC.

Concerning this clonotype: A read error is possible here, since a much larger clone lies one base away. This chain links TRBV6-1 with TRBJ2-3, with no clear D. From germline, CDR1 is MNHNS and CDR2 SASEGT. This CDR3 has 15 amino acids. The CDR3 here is CASSDPNLPTDAQYF. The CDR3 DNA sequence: TGTGCCAGCAGTGATCCAAACCTACCCACAGATGCGCAGTATTTT.

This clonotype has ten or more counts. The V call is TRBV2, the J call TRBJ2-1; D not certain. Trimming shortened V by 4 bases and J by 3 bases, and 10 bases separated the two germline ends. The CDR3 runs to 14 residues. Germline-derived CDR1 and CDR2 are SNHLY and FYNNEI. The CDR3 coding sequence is TGTGCCAGCAGTGTTGAAGGGTTCTACAATGAGCAGTTCTTC. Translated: CASSVEGFYNEQFF.

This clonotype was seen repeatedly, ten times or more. CDR3 in amino acids: CASSPGRRTDTQYF. CDR3 sequence (DNA): TGTGCCAGCAGCCCGGGCCGCCGCACAGATACGCAGTATTTT. The chain has TRBV11-2 and TRBJ2-3; D not certain. Per the germline V gene, CDR1 is SGHAT and CDR2 is FQNNGV. The CDR3 sequence is 14 residues long. V dropped 5 bases and J dropped 1 base, with 10 bases sitting between them. The full variable domain, its missing parts supplied by reference TRBV11-2 and TRBJ2-3, is EAGVAQSPRYKIIEKRQSVAFWCNPISGHATLYWYQQILGQGPKLLIQFQNNGVVDDSQLPKDRFSAERLKGVDSTLKIQPAKLEDSAVYLCASSPGRRTDTQYFGPGTRLTVL.